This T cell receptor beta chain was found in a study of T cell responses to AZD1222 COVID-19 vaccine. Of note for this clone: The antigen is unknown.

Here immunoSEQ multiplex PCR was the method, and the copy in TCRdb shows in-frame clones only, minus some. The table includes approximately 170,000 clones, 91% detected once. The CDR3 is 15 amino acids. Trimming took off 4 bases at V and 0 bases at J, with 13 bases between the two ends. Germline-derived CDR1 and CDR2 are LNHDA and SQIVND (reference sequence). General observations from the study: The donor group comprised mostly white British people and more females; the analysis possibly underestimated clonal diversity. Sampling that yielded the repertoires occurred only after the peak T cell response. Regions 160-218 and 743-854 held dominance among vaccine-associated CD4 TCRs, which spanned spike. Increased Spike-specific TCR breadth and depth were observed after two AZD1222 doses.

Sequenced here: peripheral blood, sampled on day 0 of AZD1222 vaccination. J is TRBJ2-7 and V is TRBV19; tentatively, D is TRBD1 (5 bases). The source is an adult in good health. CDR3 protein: CASSKKTVSSYEQYF. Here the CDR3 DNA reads TGTGCCAGTAGTAAAAAGACAGTTAGCTCCTACGAGCAGTACTTC.